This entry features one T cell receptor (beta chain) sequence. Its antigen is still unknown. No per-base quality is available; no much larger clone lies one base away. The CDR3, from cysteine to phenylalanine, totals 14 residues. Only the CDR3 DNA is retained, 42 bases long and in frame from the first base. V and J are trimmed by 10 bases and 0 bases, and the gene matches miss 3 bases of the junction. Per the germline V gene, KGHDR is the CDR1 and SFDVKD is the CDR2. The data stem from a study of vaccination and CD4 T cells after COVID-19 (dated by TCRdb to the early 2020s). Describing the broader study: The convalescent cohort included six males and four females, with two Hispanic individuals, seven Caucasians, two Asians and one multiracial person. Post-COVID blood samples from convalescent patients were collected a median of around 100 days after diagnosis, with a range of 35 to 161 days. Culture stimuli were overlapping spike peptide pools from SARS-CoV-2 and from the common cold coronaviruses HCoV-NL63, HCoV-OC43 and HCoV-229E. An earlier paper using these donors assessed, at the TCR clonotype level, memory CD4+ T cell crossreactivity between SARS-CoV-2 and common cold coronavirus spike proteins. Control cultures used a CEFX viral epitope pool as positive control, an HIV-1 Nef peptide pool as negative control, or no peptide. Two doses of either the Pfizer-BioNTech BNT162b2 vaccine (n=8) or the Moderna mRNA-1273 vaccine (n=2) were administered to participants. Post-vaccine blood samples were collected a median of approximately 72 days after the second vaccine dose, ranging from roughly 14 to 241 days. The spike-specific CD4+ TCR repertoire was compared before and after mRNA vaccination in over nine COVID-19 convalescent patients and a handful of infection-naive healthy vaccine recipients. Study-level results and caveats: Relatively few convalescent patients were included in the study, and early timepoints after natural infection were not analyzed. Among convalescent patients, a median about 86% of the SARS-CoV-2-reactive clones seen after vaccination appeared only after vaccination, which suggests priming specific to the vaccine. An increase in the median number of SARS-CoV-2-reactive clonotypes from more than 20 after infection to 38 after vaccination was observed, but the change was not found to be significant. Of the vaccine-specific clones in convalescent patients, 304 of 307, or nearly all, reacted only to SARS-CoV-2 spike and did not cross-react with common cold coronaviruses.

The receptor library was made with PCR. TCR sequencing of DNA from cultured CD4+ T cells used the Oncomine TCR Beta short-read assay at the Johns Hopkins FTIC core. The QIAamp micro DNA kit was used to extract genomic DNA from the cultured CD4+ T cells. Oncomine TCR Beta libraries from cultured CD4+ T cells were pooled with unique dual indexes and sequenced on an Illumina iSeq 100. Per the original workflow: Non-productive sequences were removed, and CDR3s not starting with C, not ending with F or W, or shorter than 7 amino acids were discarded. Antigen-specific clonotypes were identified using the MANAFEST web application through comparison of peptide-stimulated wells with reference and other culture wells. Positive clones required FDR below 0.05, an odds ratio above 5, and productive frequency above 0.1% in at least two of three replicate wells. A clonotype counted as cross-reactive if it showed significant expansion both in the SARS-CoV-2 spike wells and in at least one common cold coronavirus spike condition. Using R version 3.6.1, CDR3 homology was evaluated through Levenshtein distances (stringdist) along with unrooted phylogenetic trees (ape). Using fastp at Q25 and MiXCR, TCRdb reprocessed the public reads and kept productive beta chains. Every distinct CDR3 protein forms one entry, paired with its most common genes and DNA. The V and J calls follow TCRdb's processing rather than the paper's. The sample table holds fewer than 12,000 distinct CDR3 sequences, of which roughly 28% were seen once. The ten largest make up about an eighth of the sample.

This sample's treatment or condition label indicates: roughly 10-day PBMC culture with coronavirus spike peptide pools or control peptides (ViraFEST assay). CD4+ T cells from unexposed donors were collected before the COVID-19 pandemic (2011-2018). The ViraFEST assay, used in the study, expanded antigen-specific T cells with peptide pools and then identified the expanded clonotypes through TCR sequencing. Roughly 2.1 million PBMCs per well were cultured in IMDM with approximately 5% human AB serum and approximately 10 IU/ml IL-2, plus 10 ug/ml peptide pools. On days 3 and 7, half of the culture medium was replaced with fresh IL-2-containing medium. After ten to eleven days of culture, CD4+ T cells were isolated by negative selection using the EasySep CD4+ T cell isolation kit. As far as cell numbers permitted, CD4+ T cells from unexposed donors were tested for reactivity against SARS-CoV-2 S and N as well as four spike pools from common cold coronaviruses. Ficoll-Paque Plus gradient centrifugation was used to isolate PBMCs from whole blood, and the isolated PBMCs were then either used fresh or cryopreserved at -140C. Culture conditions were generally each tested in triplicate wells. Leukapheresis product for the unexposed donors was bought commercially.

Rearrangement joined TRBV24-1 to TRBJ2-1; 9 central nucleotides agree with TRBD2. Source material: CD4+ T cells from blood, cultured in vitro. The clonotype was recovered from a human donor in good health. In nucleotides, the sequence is TGTGCCACGAGCGGGAGGATCTCCTACAATGAGCAGTTCTTC. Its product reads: CATSGRISYNEQFF.